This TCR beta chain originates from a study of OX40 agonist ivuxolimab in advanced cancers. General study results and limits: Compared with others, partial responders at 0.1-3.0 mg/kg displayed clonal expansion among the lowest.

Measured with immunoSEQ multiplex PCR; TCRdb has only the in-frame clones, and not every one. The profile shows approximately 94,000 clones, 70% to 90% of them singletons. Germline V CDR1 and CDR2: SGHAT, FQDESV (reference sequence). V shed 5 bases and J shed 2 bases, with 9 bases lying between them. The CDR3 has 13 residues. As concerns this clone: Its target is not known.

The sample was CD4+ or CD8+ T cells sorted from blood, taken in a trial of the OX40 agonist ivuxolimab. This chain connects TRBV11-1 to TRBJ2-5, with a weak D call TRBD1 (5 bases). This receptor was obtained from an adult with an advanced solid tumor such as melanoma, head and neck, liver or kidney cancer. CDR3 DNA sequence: TGTGCCAGCAGCACCAGGGTACAAGAGACCCAGTACTTC. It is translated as CASSTRVQETQYF. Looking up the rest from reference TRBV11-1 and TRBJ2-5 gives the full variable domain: EAEVAQSPRYKITEKSQAVAFWCDPISGHATLYWYRQILGQGPELLVQFQDESVVDDSQLPKDRFSAERLKGVDSTLKIQPAELGDSAMYLCASSTRVQETQYFGPGTRLLVL.